A single sample gave rise to the 8 T cell receptor beta chains below, sequenced in a study of blood T cell repertoires in COVID-19. The protocol was immunoSEQ multiplex PCR, while the TCRdb copy is restricted to in-frame clones and leaves out a portion. The repertoire holds roughly 68,000 clones, with approximately 85% as singletons. Sequencing was performed on peripheral blood. These receptors were taken from a human donor in a cohort sampled during active COVID-19.

The rearrangement links TRBV5-6 to TRBJ1-2; unclear D gene. The CDR3 runs 15 residues. V gave up 3 bases and J gave up 7 bases, with 19 bases separating them. The germline V gene encodes CDR1 SGHDT and CDR2 YYEEEE. The CDR3: CASSSGPRREGGYTF. In nucleotides, the CDR3 is TGTGCCAGCAGCTCAGGACCCCGGAGAGAGGGTGGCTACACCTTC.

The V call is TRBV5-4, the J call TRBJ1-6; perhaps TRBD1 as D (6 bases). Trimming shortened V by 2 bases and J by 8 bases, and 14 bases separated the two germline ends. Germline values: CDR1 SGHNT, CDR2 YYREEE (reference sequence). The CDR3 sequence is 15 residues long. The CDR3 DNA reads as TGTGCCAGCAGCTTCAACCAGGGGCAGGATTCACCCCTCCACTTT. Amino acid sequence: CASSFNQGQDSPLHF.

J is TRBJ2-1 and V is TRBV19, with 9 bases aligning to TRBD1. The CDR3 covers 17 residues. Looked up from germline, CDR1 is LNHDA and CDR2 is SQIVND (reference sequence). V shed 5 bases, J shed 6 bases, and the junction held 14 bases outside the gene matches. The DNA of the CDR3 is TGTGCCAGTAGTCTCCCATCGCGGGACAGGGCGGGCAATGAGCAGTTCTTC. It codes for CASSLPSRDRAGNEQFF.

This chain uses TRBV7-6 with TRBJ2-7; TRBD1 matches 9 bases. V gave up 2 bases and J gave up 3 bases; unmatched junction bases: 2. CDR1 and CDR2 from the germline V gene are SGHVS and FNYEAQ. The CDR3 contains 14 residues. CDR3 region: CASSLTDRGYEQYF. CDR3 nucleotides: TGTGCCAGCAGCTTAACGGACAGGGGCTACGAGCAGTACTTC.

The chain links TRBV6-5 to TRBJ2-5, with TRBD2 identical over 12 bases. The CDR3 consists of 15 residues. J was trimmed by 5 bases and V by 7 bases; bases with no gene match: 8. The germline CDR1 and CDR2 sequences are MNHEY and SVGAGI. The CDR3 DNA sequence: TGTGCCAGCACCCTGACTAGCGGGAGAGTGGAGACCCAGTACTTC. Encoded protein: CASTLTSGRVETQYF.

A single count supports this clone. The rearrangement uses TRBV4-2 and TRBJ1-1; D gene uncertain. Per the germline V gene, CDR1 is LGHNA and CDR2 is YNFKEQ. The CDR3 extends over 14 amino acids. V shed 0 bases and J shed 0 bases, with 5 bases lying between them. DNA of the CDR3: TGTGCCAGCAGCCAAGATATATTGAACACTGAAGCTTTCTTT. Translating gives CASSQDILNTEAFF.

This clone was picked up one time. The chain is built from TRBV7-8 and TRBJ2-2, with 7 bases that match TRBD1. V trimming: 5 bases; J trimming: 7 bases; junction bases outside the gene matches: 10. The CDR3 covers 15 residues. Germline loops: CDR1 SGHVS, CDR2 FQNEAQ. CDR3 nucleotide sequence: TGTGCCAGCAGCCTTCAAGACAGGGTTGTCGGGGAGCTGTTTTTT. This sequence encodes CASSLQDRVVGELFF.

The chain has TRBV28 and TRBJ2-7; 8 nucleotides match TRBD1. The V gene's germline CDR1 is MDHEN and CDR2 SYDVKM. This CDR3 has 15 residues. J lost 6 bases, V lost 6 bases, and 13 bases had no gene match. The CDR3 region is CASRKTGVRNGEQYF. The CDR3 coding sequence is TGTGCCAGCAGAAAGACAGGGGTGCGTAATGGCGAGCAGTACTTC.